This passage covers 28 T cell receptor beta chains from one sample sequenced in a study of beta chain features in type 1 diabetes. Expressed TCRB transcripts got sequenced, as all isolated RNA was reverse transcribed. Measured with immunoSEQ multiplex PCR; TCRdb has only the in-frame clones, and not every one. The sample yields 300,000 or so clones, approximately 8.2% seen once. The sequenced sample was central memory CD4+ T cells from blood. The source of these receptors is a woman in her late teens or twenties in good health.

V gene TRBV2 combines with J gene TRBJ2-5; D is undetermined. V lost 7 bases and J lost 5, with 8 bases in between. From germline, CDR1 is SNHLY and CDR2 FYNNEI. The CDR3 length is 11 residues. The CDR3 sequence: CASTVRETQYF. CDR3 DNA: TGTGCCAGCACGGTGAGGGAGACCCAGTACTTC. Variable domain in full (rest from reference TRBV2 and TRBJ2-5): EPEVTQTPSHQVTQMGQEVILRCVPISNHLYFYWYRQILGQKVEFLVSFYNNEISEKSEIFDDQFSVERPDGSNFTLKIRSTKLEDSAMYFCASTVRETQYFGPGTRLLVL.

V is TRBV7-2 and J is TRBJ2-7, with D perhaps given as TRBD1 or TRBD2 (5 bases each). The germline CDR1 and CDR2 sequences are SGHTA and FQGNSA. The CDR3 consists of 14 residues. V gave up 2 bases and J gave up 9 bases, with 17 bases separating them. The CDR3: CASSLTRDGSRQYF. The CDR3 nucleotides are TGTGCCAGCAGCTTAACCCGGGACGGCTCCCGGCAGTACTTC. The full variable domain, with the rest looked up from reference TRBV7-2 and TRBJ2-7, is GAGVSQSPSNKVTEKGKDVELRCDPISGHTALYWYRQSLGQGLEFLIYFQGNSAPDKSGLPSDRFSAERTGGSVSTLTIQRTQQEDSAVYLCASSLTRDGSRQYFGPGTRLTVT.

There are a few counts of this clone. The rearrangement links TRBV28 to TRBJ2-3; D remains ambiguous. Germline V gene lookup returns CDR1 MDHEN and CDR2 SYDVKM. This CDR3 has 13 residues. V lost 6 bases and J 0 bases, leaving 7 bases between the germline ends. The CDR3 sequence is CASRRPSTDTQYF. In DNA, the CDR3 is TGTGCCAGCAGGCGCCCTAGCACAGATACGCAGTATTTT.

This clone occurred a few times. The chain carries TRBV7-2 and TRBJ2-3, with 10 bases that match TRBD2. CDR3 length equals 14 residues. Germline CDR1 reads SGHTA; CDR2 reads FQGNSA. The ends lost 8 bases at V and 6 bases at J; junction bases unmatched: 8. The CDR3 region has the DNA TGTGCCAGCTGGCTAGCGGGAGATCCGGATACGCAGTATTTT. Amino acid sequence: CASWLAGDPDTQYF.

This clone was seen a single time. This chain connects TRBV7-9 to TRBJ2-1; D ambiguous. V was shortened by 4 bases and J by 9 bases, with 7 bases between the two germline ends. The V gene's germline CDR1 is SEHNR and CDR2 FQNEAQ (reference sequence). The CDR3 is 11 residues long. This chain's CDR3 is CASSSKGEQFF. The DNA of the CDR3 is TGTGCCAGCAGCTCAAAAGGTGAGCAGTTCTTC. The whole variable domain, remainder taken from reference TRBV7-9 and TRBJ2-1, is DTGVSQNPRHKITKRGQNVTFRCDPISEHNRLYWYRQTLGQGPEFLTYFQNEAQLEKSRLLSDRFSAERPKGSFSTLEIQRTEQGDSAMYLCASSSKGEQFFGPGTRLTVL.

This clone showed up just a few times. The chain combines TRBV4-3 with TRBJ2-2; 7 bases are a match to TRBD1. Germline CDR1 and CDR2: LGHNA and YSLEER. CDR3 size: 16 residues. The junction had 9 bases not matched to a gene; V was cut back by 1 base and J by 7 bases. The CDR3 DNA sequence: TGCGCCAGCAGCCAAGCAAAAGGACAGGAAGACGGGGAGCTGTTTTTT. Translation: CASSQAKGQEDGELFF.

This clone was observed a handful of times. The rearrangement links TRBV6-5 to TRBJ2-1; 8 nucleotides agree with TRBD2. CDR1 and CDR2 (germline): MNHEY, SVGAGI. The V segment lost 2 bases and the J segment 12 bases; nucleotides outside the gene matches: 15. The CDR3 totals 16 residues. The CDR3 is CASSYPLTSGSQRQFF. The CDR3, as DNA: TGTGCCAGCAGTTACCCCCTGACCAGCGGGAGCCAGAGGCAGTTCTTC.

This clone came up many times. A junction boundary mismatches the germline segment, possibly from a read error. The rearrangement joins TRBV13 to TRBJ2-7, with no clear D. The CDR3 loop spans 16 amino acids. From germline, CDR1 is PRHDT and CDR2 FYEKMQ (reference sequence). CDR3 region: CASSLVSYVRVYAQYF. The CDR3 nucleotides read TGTGCCAGCAGCTTAGTTAGTTACGTCAGAGTCTACGCGCAGTACTTC.

This clone was seen only a few times. The chain has TRBV2 and TRBJ2-5; 12 nucleotides line up with TRBD2. Trimming took 5 bases from V and 5 from J; bases not matched to a gene: 3. Germline loops: CDR1 SNHLY, CDR2 FYNNEI. The CDR3 has 14 amino acids. CDR3 loop: CASSRGLAGETQYF. CDR3 bases: TGTGCCAGCAGTCGCGGACTAGCGGGGGAGACCCAGTACTTC.

This clone was seen only a few times. The V call is TRBV25-1, the J call TRBJ2-1; 8 nucleotides align to TRBD1. Germline values: CDR1 MGHDK, CDR2 SYGVNS. J gave up 4 bases and V 2 bases, and 4 bases lay outside the gene matches. The length of the CDR3 is 15 residues. In DNA, the CDR3 is TGTGCCAGCAGTGAACAGGGGGCTGGGTACAATGAGCAGTTCTTC. Translating it yields CASSEQGAGYNEQFF.

The chain carries TRBV5-1 and TRBJ2-7; TRBD2 aligns across 11 bases. The germline CDR1 and CDR2 sequences are SGHRS and YFSETQ. The CDR3 is 16 amino acids. V lost 1 base, J lost 7 bases, and 10 bases stayed unmatched. CDR3 sequence: CASSLTSGRSKGEQYF. The CDR3 nucleotides are TGCGCCAGCAGCTTGACTAGCGGGAGATCAAAGGGAGAGCAGTACTTC. The full variable domain, completed using reference TRBV5-1 and TRBJ2-7, is KAGVTQTPRYLIKTRGQQVTLSCSPISGHRSVSWYQQTPGQGLQFLFEYFSETQRNKGNFPGRFSGRQFSNSRSEMNVSTLELGDSALYLCASSLTSGRSKGEQYFGPGTRLTVT.

This clone occurred a few times. The rearrangement uses TRBV7-2 and TRBJ2-1, with 8 bases fitting TRBD2. J lost 4 bases, V lost 5 bases, and 4 bases had no gene match. The CDR3 consists of 14 residues. CDR1 and CDR2 (germline): SGHTA, FQGNSA. In DNA form, the CDR3 reads TGTGCCAGCAGCCCGGCGGGGGGATACAATGAGCAGTTCTTC. Amino acid sequence: CASSPAGGYNEQFF.

V usage is TRBV7-3 and J usage is TRBJ1-5; a weak D match, TRBD1 (5 bases). The CDR3 has 15 amino acids. Per germline, CDR1 SGHTA and CDR2 FQGTGA. V was trimmed by 3 bases and J by 4 bases, leaving 13 bases between them. The CDR3, as DNA: TGTGCCAGCAGCTTCGTCCAGGGCCAAAATCAGCCCCAGCATTTT. Its protein product is CASSFVQGQNQPQHF.

This clone has only a few counts. This rearrangement joins TRBV5-4 to TRBJ2-4, with TRBD2 identical over 9 bases. The CDR3 consists of 15 residues. J lost 4 bases, V lost 0 bases, and 2 bases had no gene match. CDR1 and CDR2 (germline): SGHNT, YYREEE (reference sequence). This CDR3 reads CASSLDAGGKNIQYF. DNA of the CDR3: TGTGCCAGCAGCTTGGATGCGGGAGGGAAAAACATTCAGTACTTC.

There are a few counts of this clone. The chain joins TRBV20-1 to TRBJ1-1, with D perhaps matching TRBD1 (5 bases). V lost 4 bases and J 8 bases, leaving 11 bases between the germline ends. Germline CDR1 reads DFQATT; CDR2 reads SNEGSKA (reference sequence). The CDR3 spans 11 residues. The CDR3 region is CSATPTVEAFF. In DNA, the CDR3 is TGCAGTGCTACTCCGACAGTAGAAGCTTTCTTT.

This sequence joins TRBV4-2 and TRBJ2-1, with 10 nucleotides matching TRBD1. The CDR3 length is 15 residues. J lost 7 bases, V lost 5 bases, and 8 bases had no gene match. Germline V gene sequence: CDR1 LGHNA, CDR2 YNFKEQ. Here the CDR3 DNA reads TGTGCCAGCAGCACAGCCGGGACAGGGGAGAATGAGCAGTTCTTC. This encodes CASSTAGTGENEQFF.

CDR3 nucleotides: TGTGCCAGCAGGGACCTGAGCTCCTACAATGAGCAGTTCTTC. Translating gives CASRDLSSYNEQFF. This rearrangement joins TRBV27 to TRBJ2-1; no clear D. The CDR3 loop spans 14 amino acids. Germline V CDR1 and CDR2: MNHEY, SMNVEV (reference sequence). The V gene lost 6 bases and the J gene lost 0 bases, with 9 bases spanning the gap.

The rearrangement uses TRBV10-3 and TRBJ2-1, with TRBD1 as a possible D gene (6 bases). CDR1 and CDR2 (germline): ENHRY, SYGVKD. CDR3 length equals 15 residues. V was clipped by 4 bases and J by 7 bases, with 17 bases between them. The CDR3 sequence is CAISASGGQGNEQFF. The CDR3, as DNA: TGTGCCATCAGTGCATCAGGTGGCCAGGGGAATGAGCAGTTCTTC.

This clone was recorded a few times. In DNA form, the CDR3 reads TGTGCCAGCAGCTCCTACGGGGGGAGGGCAAGCGAGCAGTACTTC. Protein product: CASSSYGGRASEQYF. V is TRBV7-2 and J is TRBJ2-7; 7 bases line up with TRBD2. Per germline, CDR1 SGHTA and CDR2 FQGNSA. The V segment lost 4 bases and the J segment 6 bases; nucleotides outside the gene matches: 12. This CDR3 comprises 15 residues.

The J gene is TRBJ2-4, the V gene TRBV5-4, with TRBD2 identical over 12 bases. Per the germline V gene, CDR1 is SGHNT and CDR2 is YYREEE (reference sequence). J was trimmed by 6 bases and V by 6 bases; bases with no gene match: 10. This CDR3 spans 16 amino acids. CDR3 loop: CASIGTSGFRGNIQYF. For the CDR3, the DNA is TGTGCCAGCATCGGGACTAGCGGGTTCAGGGGAAACATTCAGTACTTC.

This clone appeared a few times. The chain is built from TRBV7-9 and TRBJ2-5; 8 bases align to TRBD1. CDR1 and CDR2 (germline): SEHNR, FQNEAQ (reference sequence). The V segment lost 4 bases and the J segment 3 bases; nucleotides outside the gene matches: 7. This CDR3 has 15 amino acids. CDR3 loop: CASSSVATGEETQYF. The CDR3 nucleotides are TGTGCCAGCAGCTCCGTAGCGACAGGGGAAGAGACCCAGTACTTC.

This clone showed up many times. The chain combines TRBV28 with TRBJ2-5, with TRBD2 matching 11 bases. CDR3 length equals 16 residues. V shed 6 bases, J shed 4 bases, and the junction held 10 bases outside the gene matches. In germline, CDR1 is MDHEN, CDR2 SYDVKM. This CDR3 is CASSFSGRAGAETQYF. The CDR3 region has the DNA TGTGCCAGCAGCTTTAGCGGGAGGGCAGGGGCAGAGACCCAGTACTTC. The variable domain in full, completed from reference TRBV28 and TRBJ2-5, reads DVKVTQSSRYLVKRTGEKVFLECVQDMDHENMFWYRQDPGLGLRLIYFSYDVKMKEKGDIPEGYSVSREKKERFSLILESASTNQTSMYLCASSFSGRAGAETQYFGPGTRLLVL.

The chain uses TRBV29-1 and TRBJ2-2; tentatively, D is TRBD1 (5 bases). CDR3 length: 16 amino acids. Germline CDR1 and CDR2: SQVTM and ANQGSEA. V was cut by 2 bases and J by 4 bases, with 17 bases left in between. This CDR3 is CSVELGIGAFTGELFF. The CDR3 bases are TGCAGCGTTGAATTGGGGATAGGGGCGTTCACCGGGGAGCTGTTTTTT.

This clone has at least ten counts. V usage is TRBV7-2 and J usage is TRBJ2-7, with 10 bases fitting TRBD2. CDR3 length: 16 amino acids. Germline-derived CDR1 and CDR2 are SGHTA and FQGNSA. V trimming: 5 bases; J trimming: 3 bases; junction bases outside the gene matches: 10. CDR3 sequence reads: CASSPWGTSGNYEQYF. The CDR3 coding sequence is TGTGCCAGCAGCCCGTGGGGAACTAGCGGGAACTACGAGCAGTACTTC. Variable domain in full (rest from reference TRBV7-2 and TRBJ2-7): GAGVSQSPSNKVTEKGKDVELRCDPISGHTALYWYRQSLGQGLEFLIYFQGNSAPDKSGLPSDRFSAERTGGSVSTLTIQRTQQEDSAVYLCASSPWGTSGNYEQYFGPGTRLTVT.

Many counts were recorded for this clone. The chain joins TRBV7-9 to TRBJ2-1; 9 nucleotides agree with TRBD1. V lost 7 bases and J lost 7; bases outside the gene matches: 8. The CDR3 consists of 14 residues. From germline, CDR1 is SEHNR and CDR2 FQNEAQ (reference sequence). The CDR3, as DNA: TGTGCCAGCACCCTACAGGGGGCGGTTAATGAGCAGTTCTTC. Protein product: CASTLQGAVNEQFF.

This clone was detected a few times. The gene calls are TRBV6-4 and TRBJ2-1; a possible D gene is TRBD2 (5 bases). Trimming removed 8 bases from V and 2 bases from J, with 13 bases in between. CDR3 size: 14 residues. From germline, CDR1 is MRHNA and CDR2 SNTAGT. The CDR3 loop is CASGLTRTYNEQFF. CDR3 nucleotides: TGTGCCAGCGGATTAACTAGGACCTACAATGAGCAGTTCTTC.

This clone appeared a few times. V is TRBV4-3 and J is TRBJ2-7, with 7 bases fitting TRBD2. This CDR3 region has 18 residues. The V and J ends lost 7 bases and 0 bases, in that order; junction bases with no gene match: 18. Germline V lookup: CDR1 LGHNA, CDR2 YSLEER. The CDR3 sequence is CASKGVYLWGLHSYEQYF. CDR3 DNA: TGCGCCAGCAAAGGTGTGTATCTTTGGGGACTACACTCCTACGAGCAGTACTTC.

A word on this clone: Its ends do not fully match the called genes, so a read error is possible. This rearrangement joins TRBV19 to TRBJ2-7; D ambiguous. There are 15 residues in the CDR3. CDR1 and CDR2 from the germline V gene are LNHDA and SQIVND (reference sequence). CDR3 sequence reads: CPSSTTQRAAYEQYF. The CDR3 DNA sequence: TGTCCCAGTAGTACAACTCAGCGAGCAGCCTACGAGCAGTACTTC.